This T cell receptor (beta chain) was retrieved from a study of T-cell memory formation after mild COVID-19. Study results and caveats: Certain responding clones were present in pre-infection memory, suggesting participation of cross-reactive memory. Later expanders leaned CD4+, whereas clones that contracted between day 15 and 85 were balanced CD4/CD8. Proof of SARS-CoV-2 specificity was absent for the second-wave clones that crested on day 37.

TCRdb processed the 5' RACE reads anew with MiXCR; each CDR3 protein has one entry. Of under 550,000 distinct CDR3 sequences detected, roughly 18% appear once; the ten largest clones hold 9% to 15%. Remarks on this clonotype: Its cognate antigen is unknown.

With V trimmed by 2 bases and J by 6 bases, 10 bases remained unmatched. The germline gives CDR1 SGHVS, CDR2 FQNEAQ. CDR3 size: 16 residues. This clonotype was obtained from an adult woman who had mild COVID-19 (a few samples of this study predate the infection). Cell type and time point are not known. What was sequenced was PBMCs or a T cell subset sorted from them (not recorded which). The chain combines TRBV7-8 with TRBJ1-2; 9 bases are shared with TRBD1. CDR3 amino acids: CASSLLRQGDRNGYTF. The CDR3, as DNA: TGTGCCAGCAGCTTACTTCGACAGGGGGATAGAAATGGCTACACCTTC.